This entry lists 30 T cell receptor beta chains sequenced from one sample in a study of beta chain features in type 1 diabetes. TCRB transcripts that were expressed got sequenced, as all of the isolated RNA had been reverse transcribed. TCRdb's copy holds only in-frame clones and misses some; the assay was immunoSEQ multiplex PCR. The sample records around 140,000 clones, about 10% being singletons. The sample taken for sequencing was naive CD4+ T cells from blood. The origin of the receptors is a man aged 18 to 30 in good health.

This clone was recorded a few times. The rearrangement uses TRBV7-9 and TRBJ2-7; 11 nucleotides line up with TRBD1. J gave up 0 bases and V 0 bases, and 4 bases lay outside the gene matches. Germline V CDR1 and CDR2: SEHNR, FQNEAQ (reference sequence). The CDR3 consists of 17 residues. CDR3 sequence reads: CASSLAPGTGGSYEQYF. CDR3 in DNA: TGTGCCAGCAGCTTAGCACCCGGGACAGGGGGCTCCTACGAGCAGTACTTC.

This clone was observed a single time. The rearrangement links TRBV11-2 to TRBJ1-1; perhaps TRBD1 as D (6 bases). V gave up 1 base and J gave up 1 base, with 22 bases separating them. CDR3 length: 19 amino acids. Germline V gene sequence: CDR1 SGHAT, CDR2 FQNNGV. The DNA of the CDR3 is TGTGCCAGCAGCTTAGTTTGGGAAGATACAGGGCTAGGGAACACTGAAGCTTTCTTT. Protein: CASSLVWEDTGLGNTEAFF.

The V call is TRBV10-3, the J call TRBJ2-7; 8 nucleotides match TRBD2. Per germline, CDR1 ENHRY and CDR2 SYGVKD. Trimming took 6 bases from V and 2 from J; bases not matched to a gene: 6. This CDR3 has 14 amino acids. The CDR3 spells CAIRDGGGTYEQYF. As DNA, the CDR3 is TGTGCCATCAGGGACGGCGGGGGGACCTACGAGCAGTACTTC.

This clone turned up a few times. V gene TRBV18 combines with J gene TRBJ1-1; the match to TRBD1 covers 8 bases. Germline loops: CDR1 KGHSH, CDR2 LQKENI. CDR3 length: 14 residues. Trimming at V came to 1 base and at J to 6 bases, leaving 4 bases not matched to a gene. The CDR3: CASSPLRGLAEAFF. CDR3 nucleotide sequence: TGTGCCAGCTCACCACTCAGGGGGCTAGCTGAAGCTTTCTTT.

This clone occurred a few times. The chain is built from TRBV2 and TRBJ2-3, with D maybe TRBD1 (6 bases). Germline V gene data show CDR1 as SNHLY and CDR2 as FYNNEI. The CDR3 is 13 amino acids. The DNA of the CDR3 is TGTGCAAATGTGGCAGGGGGCACAGATACGCAGTATTTT. Translating gives CANVAGGTDTQYF.

CDR3 loop: CASREGARYGYTF. DNA for the CDR3: TGTGCCAGCAGGGAGGGGGCGCGGTATGGCTACACCTTC. The V call is TRBV28, the J call TRBJ1-2; 7 positions agree with TRBD1. The CDR3 totals 13 residues. In germline, CDR1 is MDHEN, CDR2 SYDVKM. V dropped 6 bases and J dropped 5; count of bases not matched to a gene: 6.

V usage is TRBV6-5 and J usage is TRBJ2-4; 10 nucleotides agree with TRBD1. This CDR3 is 14 amino acids long. Trimming at V came to 7 bases and at J to 6 bases, leaving 6 bases not matched to a gene. Germline V gene data show CDR1 as MNHEY and CDR2 as SVGAGI. CDR3 sequence: CASIDRGQGNIQYF. DNA of the CDR3: TGTGCCAGCATCGACAGGGGGCAGGGAAACATTCAGTACTTC.

J is TRBJ2-7 and V is TRBV11-2; 10 bases align to TRBD1. The CDR3 extends over 15 amino acids. Per germline, CDR1 SGHAT and CDR2 FQNNGV. V dropped 6 bases and J dropped 3; count of bases not matched to a gene: 8. The CDR3: CASRPGTGVFYEQYF. The CDR3 DNA follows: TGTGCCAGCAGACCCGGGACAGGGGTCTTCTACGAGCAGTACTTC.

This clone was recorded a few times. V gene TRBV5-4 combines with J gene TRBJ2-6, with D maybe TRBD2 (6 bases). Germline CDR1 and CDR2: SGHNT and YYREEE (reference sequence). This CDR3 is 18 amino acids long. Trimming shortened V by 2 bases and J by 0 bases, and 15 bases separated the two germline ends. The DNA for the CDR3 is TGTGCCAGCAGCTTTGCGGGACTCCCTCTCTCTGGGGCCAACGTCCTGACTTTC. This translates into CASSFAGLPLSGANVLTF.

This rearrangement joins TRBV7-2 to TRBJ1-4; D gene unclear. Germline V gene data show CDR1 as SGHTA and CDR2 as FQGNSA. This CDR3 spans 13 amino acids. Trimming pared 5 bases from V and 4 bases from J, leaving 8 bases between. CDR3 sequence reads: CASSRRDNEKLFF. CDR3 sequence (DNA): TGTGCCAGCAGCCGCCGGGATAATGAAAAACTGTTTTTT. Variable domain in full (rest from reference TRBV7-2 and TRBJ1-4): GAGVSQSPSNKVTEKGKDVELRCDPISGHTALYWYRQSLGQGLEFLIYFQGNSAPDKSGLPSDRFSAERTGGSVSTLTIQRTQQEDSAVYLCASSRRDNEKLFFGSGTQLSVL.

This chain links TRBV5-4 with TRBJ1-2; the D gene is possibly TRBD1 (5 bases). The ends were cut back, 0 bases at V and 3 bases at J, with 9 bases in the middle. The CDR3 is 14 amino acids. From germline, CDR1 is SGHNT and CDR2 YYREEE (reference sequence). This CDR3 reads CASSLAIGDYGYTF. The CDR3 bases are TGTGCCAGCAGCTTGGCCATAGGGGACTATGGCTACACCTTC.

The rearrangement uses TRBV29-1 and TRBJ1-1; D gene unclear. Trimming shortened V by 7 bases and J by 11 bases, and 20 bases separated the two germline ends. CDR3 size: 12 residues. Germline V gives CDR1 SQVTM, CDR2 ANQGSEA. The CDR3 is CSDYGNLGNAFF. Written as DNA, the CDR3 is TGCAGCGATTACGGGAACCTAGGGAACGCTTTCTTT.

There are a few counts of this clone. The CDR3 DNA reads TGTGCCAGCAGCTCGACTAGCGGGGGGGGTTACAATGAGCAGTTCTTC. It is translated as CASSSTSGGGYNEQFF. The chain carries TRBV7-2 and TRBJ2-1, with TRBD2 matching over 14 bases. Germline V CDR1 and CDR2: SGHTA, FQGNSA. The CDR3 contains 16 residues. Trimming took 4 bases from V and 4 from J; bases not matched to a gene: 3.

In this sample, this clone turned up a few times. This chain joins TRBV9 and TRBJ2-2; 12 bases match TRBD1. The germline gives CDR1 SGDLS, CDR2 YYNGEE. With 0 bases clipped from V and 5 bases from J, the junction kept 5 bases outside the gene matches. The CDR3 is made up of 17 amino acids. The CDR3 sequence is CASSVGGQGAVTGELFF. For the CDR3, the DNA is TGTGCCAGCAGCGTAGGGGGACAGGGGGCGGTTACCGGGGAGCTGTTTTTT.

This clone occurred many times. The genes are TRBV7-9 and TRBJ2-7; 7 nucleotides agree with TRBD1. The CDR3 covers 16 residues. Germline V gene data show CDR1 as SEHNR and CDR2 as FQNEAQ (reference sequence). Trimming took 5 bases from V and 0 from J; bases not matched to a gene: 10. The CDR3 spells CASSEKIGTVSYEQYF. The CDR3 DNA is TGTGCCAGCAGCGAAAAGATCGGGACAGTCTCCTACGAGCAGTACTTC.

The chain combines TRBV6-5 with TRBJ2-3; tentatively, D is TRBD2 (6 bases). This CDR3 is built from 15 residues. Germline V lookup: CDR1 MNHEY, CDR2 SVGAGI. Trimming pared 2 bases from V and 1 base from J, leaving 10 bases between. In nucleotides, the CDR3 is TGTGCCAGCAGTTACGCGGGGACGGGCACAGATACGCAGTATTTT. Translating it yields CASSYAGTGTDTQYF.

The genes are TRBV7-6 and TRBJ2-7; 9 positions agree with TRBD1. Germline assignment: CDR1 SGHVS and CDR2 FNYEAQ. V lost 6 bases to trimming and J lost 4 bases; unmatched junction nucleotides: 7. This CDR3 is 14 amino acids long. CDR3 coding DNA: TGTGCCAGCAGTTACGGGACAGGGTATTACGAGCAGTACTTC. Protein sequence: CASSYGTGYYEQYF.

This clone turned up a few times. This chain connects TRBV5-6 to TRBJ2-1; D gene uncertain. This CDR3 comprises 11 residues. Trimming stripped 4 bases from V and 4 bases from J, with 3 bases between. Germline V lookup: CDR1 SGHDT, CDR2 YYEEEE. For the CDR3, the DNA is TGTGCCAGCAGCCCATACAATGAGCAGTTCTTC. This codes for CASSPYNEQFF.

This chain uses TRBV5-1 with TRBJ2-5; TRBD1 agrees at 11 bases. Per the germline V gene, CDR1 is SGHRS and CDR2 is YFSETQ. The length of the CDR3 is 20 residues. Trimming took 0 bases from V and 1 from J; bases not matched to a gene: 14. Here the CDR3 reads CASSLGILVGTGGLQETQYF. Written as DNA, the CDR3 is TGCGCCAGCAGCTTGGGTATTCTGGTCGGGACAGGGGGTCTCCAAGAGACCCAGTACTTC.

The sample holds many counts of this clone. The chain is built from TRBV4-3 and TRBJ2-1; 10 bases align to TRBD1. Germline V gene data show CDR1 as LGHNA and CDR2 as YSLEER. The CDR3 runs 16 residues. V lost 1 base, J lost 3 bases, and 3 bases stayed unmatched. CDR3 amino acids: CASSQGRTGGYNEQFF. CDR3 DNA: TGCGCCAGCAGCCAAGGCCGGACAGGGGGCTACAATGAGCAGTTCTTC.

The chain employs TRBV30 and TRBJ1-5, with D unclear. CDR1 is GTSNPN, CDR2 SVGIG, per germline (reference sequence). V was cut by 4 bases and J by 3 bases, with 16 bases left in between. The CDR3 contains 15 residues. In DNA, the CDR3 is TGTGCCTGGACGACAACGCGAAACGACAATCAGCCCCAGCATTTT. Amino acids: CAWTTTRNDNQPQHF. The full variable domain, in which reference TRBV30 and TRBJ1-5 provide the parts outside the CDR3, is SQTIHQWPATLVQPVGSPLSLECTVEGTSNPNLYWYRQAAGRGLQLLFYSVGIGQISSEVPQNLSASRPQDRQFILSSKKLLLSDSGFYLCAWTTTRNDNQPQHFGDGTRLSIL.

This clone was counted between two and nine times. The chain combines TRBV7-2 with TRBJ2-3; 8 positions match TRBD2. The CDR3 is 17 amino acids. Germline V gives CDR1 SGHTA, CDR2 FQGNSA. The V segment lost 5 bases and the J segment 2 bases; nucleotides outside the gene matches: 12. CDR3 protein: CASSLLVAGTSTDTQYF. CDR3 sequence (DNA): TGTGCCAGCAGCCTACTAGTAGCGGGGACCTCCACAGATACGCAGTATTTT.

This chain joins TRBV19 and TRBJ2-6; 7 bases match TRBD2. Germline lookup yields CDR1 LNHDA and CDR2 SQIVND (reference sequence). This CDR3 has 12 residues. The trim removed 11 bases at V and 2 bases at J, leaving 0 bases unmatched. In DNA, the CDR3 is TGTGCCGCGGGGGCTGGGGCCAACGTCCTGACTTTC. Translation: CAAGAGANVLTF.

This clone was seen at least ten times. The rearrangement joins TRBV7-2 to TRBJ2-4; the match to TRBD1 covers 7 bases. The V segment lost 3 bases and the J segment 7 bases; nucleotides outside the gene matches: 6. In germline, CDR1 is SGHTA, CDR2 FQGNSA. CDR3 length equals 14 residues. CDR3: CASSFDRARNIQYF. In DNA, the CDR3 is TGTGCCAGCAGCTTCGACAGGGCGAGGAACATTCAGTACTTC. Supplemented by reference TRBV7-2 and TRBJ2-4, the full variable domain reads GAGVSQSPSNKVTEKGKDVELRCDPISGHTALYWYRQSLGQGLEFLIYFQGNSAPDKSGLPSDRFSAERTGGSVSTLTIQRTQQEDSAVYLCASSFDRARNIQYFGAGTRLSVL.

A few counts support this clone. The chain recombines TRBV2 with TRBJ1-1; a possible D gene is TRBD1 (5 bases). The germline V gene encodes CDR1 SNHLY and CDR2 FYNNEI. The CDR3 spans 13 residues. Trimming removed 8 bases at V and 4 bases at J, with 14 bases between. The CDR3 reads CASDLSGFTEAFF. The DNA for the CDR3 is TGTGCCAGCGACCTTTCAGGGTTCACTGAAGCTTTCTTT.

The chain combines TRBV19 with TRBJ2-3; TRBD2 aligns across 12 bases. Trimming took 5 bases from V and 6 from J; bases not matched to a gene: 12. The CDR3 is made up of 17 amino acids. Germline V gives CDR1 LNHDA, CDR2 SQIVND (reference sequence). The CDR3 sequence: CASSAGLAGTYEDTQYF. The DNA of the CDR3 is TGTGCCAGTAGTGCCGGACTAGCGGGGACCTATGAGGATACGCAGTATTTT. Full variable domain (outside the CDR3, taken from reference TRBV19 and TRBJ2-3): DGGITQSPKYLFRKEGQNVTLSCEQNLNHDAMYWYRQDPGQGLRLIYYSQIVNDFQKGDIAEGYSVSREKKESFPLTVTSAQKNPTAFYLCASSAGLAGTYEDTQYFGPGTRLTVL.

This clone was seen more than once but under ten times. This chain links TRBV28 with TRBJ2-4; 7 nucleotides align to TRBD1. Trimming cost V 6 bases and J 2 bases; bases outside gene matches: 4. Germline assignment: CDR1 MDHEN and CDR2 SYDVKM. The length of the CDR3 is 14 residues. The CDR3: CASRPQGSKNIQYF. CDR3 DNA sequence: TGTGCCAGCAGGCCACAGGGGTCCAAAAACATTCAGTACTTC.

This clone was recorded at least ten times. This chain uses TRBV7-2 with TRBJ2-3; no clear D. The CDR3 is 11 amino acids. Per the germline V gene, CDR1 is SGHTA and CDR2 is FQGNSA. Deletions cut 5 bases from V and 2 bases from J, with 2 bases between. CDR3 nucleotides: TGTGCCAGCAGCCTCACAGATACGCAGTATTTT. It translates to CASSLTDTQYF. Full variable domain (remainder filled in from reference TRBV7-2 and TRBJ2-3): GAGVSQSPSNKVTEKGKDVELRCDPISGHTALYWYRQSLGQGLEFLIYFQGNSAPDKSGLPSDRFSAERTGGSVSTLTIQRTQQEDSAVYLCASSLTDTQYFGPGTRLTVL.

A few counts support this clone. The chain couples TRBV28 to TRBJ1-5, with 10 positions matching TRBD1. V was pared by 6 bases and J by 12 bases, with 5 bases of the junction left unmatched. The germline CDR1 and CDR2 sequences are MDHEN and SYDVKM. The CDR3 has 12 amino acids. DNA for the CDR3: TGTGCCAGCAGCGGGGGGACAGGGGTCCAGCATTTT. It translates to CASSGGTGVQHF.

The chain combines TRBV9 with TRBJ2-7; 8 positions agree with TRBD2. The CDR3 is made up of 15 amino acids. Germline V gene lookup returns CDR1 SGDLS and CDR2 YYNGEE. The trim removed 3 bases at V and 7 bases at J, leaving 12 bases unmatched. The CDR3 here is CASSASGGRVAEQYF. CDR3 bases: TGTGCCAGCAGCGCATCGGGGGGGCGAGTAGCAGAGCAGTACTTC.